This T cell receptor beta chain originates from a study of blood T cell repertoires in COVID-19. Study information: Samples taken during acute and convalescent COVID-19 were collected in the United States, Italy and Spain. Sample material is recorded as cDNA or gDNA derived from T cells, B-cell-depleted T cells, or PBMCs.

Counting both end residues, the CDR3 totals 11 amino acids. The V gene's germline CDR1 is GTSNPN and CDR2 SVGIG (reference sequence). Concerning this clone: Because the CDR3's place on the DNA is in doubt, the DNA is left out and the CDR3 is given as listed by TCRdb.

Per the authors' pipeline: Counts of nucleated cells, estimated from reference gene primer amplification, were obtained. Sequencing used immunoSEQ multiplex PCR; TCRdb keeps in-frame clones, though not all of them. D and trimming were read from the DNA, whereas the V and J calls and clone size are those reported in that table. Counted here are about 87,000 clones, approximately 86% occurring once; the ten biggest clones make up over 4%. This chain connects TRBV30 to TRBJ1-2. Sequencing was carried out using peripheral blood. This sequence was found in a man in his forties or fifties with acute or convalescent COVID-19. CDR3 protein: CAWSVGGGNTF.